This TCR beta chain was captured in a study of blood T cell repertoires in COVID-19. Study summary: PBMCs, B-cell-depleted T cells, or T cells were the source of the cDNA or gDNA that made up the material.

All enrollees were roughly 18 to 89 years old and from about 25 US areas. Which cohort a participant joined came from the clinical history participants gave. Recovered Cohort 3 donors showed two negative PCRs, clearance, or symptom resolution. Losses at the gene ends were 2 bases for V and 1 base for J; bases not matched to a gene: 3. Germline V lookup: CDR1 MDHEN, CDR2 SYDVKM. The CDR3 consists of 15 residues. Produced via immunoSEQ multiplex PCR; TCRdb's table is partial and in-frame only. The sample holds 140,000 to 150,000 clones; about 80% are singletons and the top ten take 6%. This clone was seen a handful of times.

The rearrangement joins TRBV28 to TRBJ1-1; 8 positions match TRBD1. The clonotype was recovered from a woman in her fifties or sixties who had recovered from COVID-19. Sequenced material: PBMCs or T cells enriched from blood (not recorded which). The CDR3 loop reads CASSLQGAQNTEAFF. CDR3 DNA: TGTGCCAGCAGTTTACAGGGGGCCCAGAACACTGAAGCTTTCTTT.